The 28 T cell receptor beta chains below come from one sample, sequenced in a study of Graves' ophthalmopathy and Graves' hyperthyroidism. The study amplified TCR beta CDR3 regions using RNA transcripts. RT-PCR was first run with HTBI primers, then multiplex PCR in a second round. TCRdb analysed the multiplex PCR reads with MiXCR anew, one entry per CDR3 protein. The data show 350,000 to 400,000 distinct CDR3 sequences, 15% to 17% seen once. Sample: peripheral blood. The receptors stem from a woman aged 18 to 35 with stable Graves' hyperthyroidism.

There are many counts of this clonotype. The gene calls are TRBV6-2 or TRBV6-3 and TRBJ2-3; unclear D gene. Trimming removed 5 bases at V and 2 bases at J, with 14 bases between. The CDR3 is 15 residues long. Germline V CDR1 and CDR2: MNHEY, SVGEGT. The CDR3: CASSPWTRSTDTQYF. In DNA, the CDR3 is TGTGCCAGCAGTCCATGGACGCGGTCCACAGATACGCAGTATTTT.

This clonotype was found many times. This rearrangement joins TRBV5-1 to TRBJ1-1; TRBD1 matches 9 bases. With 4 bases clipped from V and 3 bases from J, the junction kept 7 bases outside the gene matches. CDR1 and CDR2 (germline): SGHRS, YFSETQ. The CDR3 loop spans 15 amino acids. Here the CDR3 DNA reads TGCGCCAGCAGCGCCCGGGACAGGGACGACACTGAAGCTTTCTTT. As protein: CASSARDRDDTEAFF.

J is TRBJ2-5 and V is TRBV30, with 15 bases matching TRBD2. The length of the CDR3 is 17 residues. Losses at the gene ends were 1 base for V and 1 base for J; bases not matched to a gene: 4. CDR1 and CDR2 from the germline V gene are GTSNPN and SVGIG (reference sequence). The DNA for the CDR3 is TGTGCCTGGAGTGGAGGACTAGCGGGGGGGTCCCAAGAGACCCAGTACTTC. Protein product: CAWSGGLAGGSQETQYF.

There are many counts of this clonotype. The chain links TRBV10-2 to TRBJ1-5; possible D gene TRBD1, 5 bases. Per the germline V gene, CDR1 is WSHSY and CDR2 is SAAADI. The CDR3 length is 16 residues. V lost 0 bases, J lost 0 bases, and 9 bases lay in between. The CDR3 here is CASSESRGYSNQPQHF. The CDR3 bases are TGCGCCAGCAGTGAGTCGAGGGGATATAGCAATCAGCCCCAGCATTTT.

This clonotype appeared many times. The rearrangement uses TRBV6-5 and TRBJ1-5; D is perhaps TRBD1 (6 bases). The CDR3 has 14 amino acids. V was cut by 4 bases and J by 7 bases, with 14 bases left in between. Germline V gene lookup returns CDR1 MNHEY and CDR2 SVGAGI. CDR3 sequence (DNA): TGTGCCAGCAGTTCCGGACAGAGAGGCCAGCCCCAGCATTTT. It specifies CASSSGQRGQPQHF.

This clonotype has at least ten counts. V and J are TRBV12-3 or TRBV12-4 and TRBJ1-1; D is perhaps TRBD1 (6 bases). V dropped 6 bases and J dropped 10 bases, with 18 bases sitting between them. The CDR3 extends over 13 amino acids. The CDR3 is CASSPDRPVPAFF. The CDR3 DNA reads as TGTGCCAGCAGCCCTGACAGGCCAGTTCCAGCTTTCTTT.

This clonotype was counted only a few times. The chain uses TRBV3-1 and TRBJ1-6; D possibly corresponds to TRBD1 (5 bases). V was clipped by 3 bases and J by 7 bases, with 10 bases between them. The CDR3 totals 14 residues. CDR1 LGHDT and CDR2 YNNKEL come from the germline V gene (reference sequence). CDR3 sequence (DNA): TGTGCCAGCAGCCATCCCGGGGACAATTCACCCCTCCACTTT. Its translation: CASSHPGDNSPLHF.

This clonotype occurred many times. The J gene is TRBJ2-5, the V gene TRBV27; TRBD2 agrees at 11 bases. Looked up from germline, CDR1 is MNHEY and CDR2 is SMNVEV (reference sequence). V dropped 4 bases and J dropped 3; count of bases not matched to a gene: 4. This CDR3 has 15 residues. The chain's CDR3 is CASSWGTSGEETQYF. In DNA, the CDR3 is TGTGCCAGCAGTTGGGGGACTAGCGGAGAAGAGACCCAGTACTTC.

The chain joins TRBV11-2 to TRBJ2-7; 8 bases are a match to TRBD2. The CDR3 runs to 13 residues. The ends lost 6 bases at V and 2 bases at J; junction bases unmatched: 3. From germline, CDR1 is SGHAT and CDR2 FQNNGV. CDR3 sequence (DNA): TGTGCCAGCAGAGGACTAGCCACCTACGAGCAGTACTTC. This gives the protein CASRGLATYEQYF.

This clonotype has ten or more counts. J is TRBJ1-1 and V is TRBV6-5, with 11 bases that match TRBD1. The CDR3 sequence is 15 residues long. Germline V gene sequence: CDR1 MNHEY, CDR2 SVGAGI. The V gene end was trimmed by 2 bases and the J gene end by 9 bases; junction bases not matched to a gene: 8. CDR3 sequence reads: CASSYHGQGAKKAFF. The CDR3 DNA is TGTGCCAGCAGTTACCACGGACAGGGGGCCAAAAAAGCTTTCTTT.

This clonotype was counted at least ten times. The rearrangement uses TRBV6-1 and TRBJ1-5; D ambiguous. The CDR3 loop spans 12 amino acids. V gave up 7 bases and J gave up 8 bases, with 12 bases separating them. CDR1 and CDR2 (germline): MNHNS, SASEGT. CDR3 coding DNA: TGTGCCAGCAAGGAGGGAATGGAGCCCCAGCATTTT. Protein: CASKEGMEPQHF.

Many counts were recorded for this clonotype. CDR3 loop: CASSIGTGSYEQYF. CDR3 nucleotide sequence: TGTGCCAGTAGTATCGGGACAGGTTCCTACGAGCAGTACTTC. The chain carries TRBV19 and TRBJ2-7; 8 bases align to TRBD1. CDR3 size: 14 residues. CDR1 LNHDA and CDR2 SQIVND come from the germline V gene (reference sequence). V was clipped by 3 bases and J by 1 base; unmatched bases: 2. Using reference TRBV19 and TRBJ2-7 for the parts outside the CDR3, the full variable domain is DGGITQSPKYLFRKEGQNVTLSCEQNLNHDAMYWYRQDPGQGLRLIYYSQIVNDFQKGDIAEGYSVSREKKESFPLTVTSAQKNPTAFYLCASSIGTGSYEQYFGPGTRLTVT.

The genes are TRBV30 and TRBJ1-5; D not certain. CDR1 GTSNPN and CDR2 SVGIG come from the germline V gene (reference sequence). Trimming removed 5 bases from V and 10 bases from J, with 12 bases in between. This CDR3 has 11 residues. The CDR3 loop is CAWGIPSPQHF. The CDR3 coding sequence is TGTGCCTGGGGGATTCCCTCACCCCAGCATTTT.

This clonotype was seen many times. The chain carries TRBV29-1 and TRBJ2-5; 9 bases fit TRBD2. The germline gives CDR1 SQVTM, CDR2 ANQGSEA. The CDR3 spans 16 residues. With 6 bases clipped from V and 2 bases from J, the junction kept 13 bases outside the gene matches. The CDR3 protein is CSVREVLAGSQETQYF. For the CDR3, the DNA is TGCAGCGTCCGAGAGGTCCTAGCGGGGTCTCAAGAGACCCAGTACTTC.

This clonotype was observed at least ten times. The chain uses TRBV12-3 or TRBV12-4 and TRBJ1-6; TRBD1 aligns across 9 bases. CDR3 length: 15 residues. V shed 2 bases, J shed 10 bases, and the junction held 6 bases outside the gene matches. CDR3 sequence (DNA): TGTGCCAGCAGTTTACAACAGGGGGCTCGGTCACCCCTCCACTTT. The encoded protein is CASSLQQGARSPLHF.

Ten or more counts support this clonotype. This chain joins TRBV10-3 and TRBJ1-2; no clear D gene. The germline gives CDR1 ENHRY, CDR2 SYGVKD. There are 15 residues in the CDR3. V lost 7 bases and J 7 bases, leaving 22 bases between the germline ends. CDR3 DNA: TGTGCCATCACTCCCGATCAGGAGGCCCTTGGTGGCTACACCTTC. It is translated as CAITPDQEALGGYTF.

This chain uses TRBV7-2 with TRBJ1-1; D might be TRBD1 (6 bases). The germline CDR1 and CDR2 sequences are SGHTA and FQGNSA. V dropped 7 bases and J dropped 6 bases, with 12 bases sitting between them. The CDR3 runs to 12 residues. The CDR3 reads CASTTGGAEAFF. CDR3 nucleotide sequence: TGTGCCAGCACGACCGGGGGCGCTGAAGCTTTCTTT.

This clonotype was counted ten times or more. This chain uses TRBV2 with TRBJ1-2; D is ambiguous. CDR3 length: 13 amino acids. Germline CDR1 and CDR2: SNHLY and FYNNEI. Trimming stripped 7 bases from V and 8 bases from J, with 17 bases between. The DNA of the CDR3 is TGTGCCAGCAATCGGCTGGACCCCCGGGGCTACACCTTC. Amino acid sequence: CASNRLDPRGYTF.

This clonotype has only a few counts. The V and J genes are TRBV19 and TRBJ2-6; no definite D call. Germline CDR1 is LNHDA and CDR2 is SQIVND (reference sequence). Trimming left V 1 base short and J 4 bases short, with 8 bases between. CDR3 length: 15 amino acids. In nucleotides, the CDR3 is TGTGCCAGTAGTATAGCCCTCCGGGGGGCCAACGTCCTGACTTTC. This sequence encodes CASSIALRGANVLTF.

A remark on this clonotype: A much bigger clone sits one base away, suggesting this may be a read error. CDR3 in amino acids: CASSLAGVAKNIKYF. CDR3 in DNA: TGTGCCAGCAGTTTGGCGGGGGTAGCCAAAAACATTAAGTACTTC. The rearrangement joins TRBV12-3 or TRBV12-4 to TRBJ2-4; 7 nucleotides agree with TRBD2. The CDR3 is 15 amino acids.

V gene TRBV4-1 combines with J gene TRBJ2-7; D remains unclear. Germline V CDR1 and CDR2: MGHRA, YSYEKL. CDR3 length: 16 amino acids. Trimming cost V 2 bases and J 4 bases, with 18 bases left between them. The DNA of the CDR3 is TGCGCCAGCAGCCAACCTGACAAGAGACCTATTTACGAGCAGTACTTC. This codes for CASSQPDKRPIYEQYF.

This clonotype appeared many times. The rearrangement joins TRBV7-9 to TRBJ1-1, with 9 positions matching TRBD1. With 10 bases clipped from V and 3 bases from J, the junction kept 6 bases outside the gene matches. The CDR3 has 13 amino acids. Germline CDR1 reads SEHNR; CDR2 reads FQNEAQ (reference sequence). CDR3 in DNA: TGTGCCATTATCCGGGACAGGGACACTGAAGCTTTCTTT. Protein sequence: CAIIRDRDTEAFF.

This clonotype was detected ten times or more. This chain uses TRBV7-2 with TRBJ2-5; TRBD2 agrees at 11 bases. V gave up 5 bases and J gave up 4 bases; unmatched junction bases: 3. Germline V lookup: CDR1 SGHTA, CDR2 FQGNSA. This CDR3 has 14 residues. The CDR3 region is CASSPTSGGETQYF. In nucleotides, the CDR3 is TGTGCCAGCAGCCCCACTAGCGGGGGAGAGACCCAGTACTTC.

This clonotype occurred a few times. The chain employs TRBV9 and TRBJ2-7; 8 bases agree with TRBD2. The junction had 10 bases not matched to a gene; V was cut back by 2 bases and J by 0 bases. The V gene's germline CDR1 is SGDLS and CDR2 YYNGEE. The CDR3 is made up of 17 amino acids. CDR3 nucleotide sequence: TGTGCCAGCAGCGTCGGCGGGGGGCGGGGGAGCTCCTACGAGCAGTACTTC. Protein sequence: CASSVGGGRGSSYEQYF.

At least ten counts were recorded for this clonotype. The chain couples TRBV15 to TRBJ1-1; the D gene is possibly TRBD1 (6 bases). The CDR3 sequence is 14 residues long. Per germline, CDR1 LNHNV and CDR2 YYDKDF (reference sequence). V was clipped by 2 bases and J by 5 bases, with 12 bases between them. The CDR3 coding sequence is TGTGCCACCAGCAGACTACCCAGGGGAACTGAAGCTTTCTTT. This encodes CATSRLPRGTEAFF.

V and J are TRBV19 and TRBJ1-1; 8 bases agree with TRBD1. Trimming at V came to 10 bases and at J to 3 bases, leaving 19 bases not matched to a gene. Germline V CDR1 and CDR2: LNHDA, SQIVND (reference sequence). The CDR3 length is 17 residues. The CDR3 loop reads CATSDRAGGAGDTEAFF. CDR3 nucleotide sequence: TGTGCCACCTCGGATAGGGCAGGGGGCGCCGGGGACACTGAAGCTTTCTTT.

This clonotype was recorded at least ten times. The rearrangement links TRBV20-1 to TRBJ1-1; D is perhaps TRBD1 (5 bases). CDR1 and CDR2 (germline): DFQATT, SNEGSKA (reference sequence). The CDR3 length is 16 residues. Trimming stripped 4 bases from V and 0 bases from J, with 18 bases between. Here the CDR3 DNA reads TGCAGTGCTAAAACCCGATGGGCAGGGATGAACACTGAAGCTTTCTTT. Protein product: CSAKTRWAGMNTEAFF.

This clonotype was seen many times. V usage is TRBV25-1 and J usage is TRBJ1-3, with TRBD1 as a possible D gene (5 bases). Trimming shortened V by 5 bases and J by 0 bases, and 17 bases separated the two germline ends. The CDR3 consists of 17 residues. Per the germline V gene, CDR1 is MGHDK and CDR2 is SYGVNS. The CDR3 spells CASSPPGRRSSGNTIYF. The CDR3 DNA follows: TGTGCCAGCAGTCCTCCGGGACGCAGAAGCTCTGGAAACACCATATATTTT.